The rows below give T cell receptor beta chains drawn from one sample of a study of blood T cell repertoires in COVID-19. Profiled with immunoSEQ multiplex PCR; TCRdb holds only in-frame clones, not every one. The data contain some 330,000 clones, about four fifths of them singletons. Sequenced material: PBMCs or T cells enriched from blood (not recorded which). The receptors shown here come from a woman between 50 and 59 years old who had recovered from COVID-19. Each CDR3 is given with its conserved first and last residue. The D gene is left open where the match is weak. Size tells how often a clone was seen (once, few, many) or the class of an expanded clone, and some rows leave it out.

.	TRBJ2-1	TRBD2	TRBV6-4	CASSSLAGSIVNEQFF	TGTGCCAGCAGCTCCTTAGCGGGAAGCATCGTCAATGAGCAGTTCTTC
few	TRBJ2-7	.	TRBV4-1	CASSRRISDSLGEQYF	TGCGCCAGCAGCCGCCGCATAAGTGACAGCCTAGGGGAGCAGTACTTC
.	TRBJ2-7	.	TRBV7-9	CASSSPEEAYEQYF	TGTGCCAGCAGCTCCCCGGAAGAGGCCTACGAGCAGTACTTC
.	TRBJ1-5	.	TRBV19	CASSITRWGNQPQHF	TGTGCCAGTAGTATTACCAGGTGGGGCAATCAGCCCCAGCATTTT
.	TRBJ1-1	.	TRBV7-9	CASSSRRGTEAFF	TGTGCCAGCAGCTCACGCCGAGGGACTGAAGCTTTCTTT
.	TRBJ1-2	.	TRBV20-1	CSARGSSPLTF	TGCAGTGCTAGGGGCAGCAGCCCTTTGACCTTC
.	TRBJ1-4	TRBD1	TRBV2	CASSGQGPTTNEKLFF	TGTGCCAGCAGTGGACAGGGACCCACAACTAATGAAAAACTGTTTTTT
once	TRBJ2-5	.	TRBV7-2	CASSLGGAWQTQYF	TGTGCCAGCAGCTTGGGGGGGGCTTGGCAGACCCAGTACTTC
.	TRBJ1-2	.	TRBV18	CASSPPITDPLPNYGYTF	TGTGCCAGCTCACCACCAATTACAGACCCGCTTCCTAACTATGGCTACACCTTC
once	TRBJ2-1	TRBD2	TRBV5-1	CASSLGTSGTGEQFF	TGCGCCAGCAGCTTGGGCACTAGCGGGACCGGGGAGCAGTTCTTC
.	TRBJ1-2	.	TRBV5-1	CASSLEGEFGYTF	TGCGCCAGCAGCTTGGAGGGGGAGTTCGGCTACACCTTC
.	TRBJ2-7	.	TRBV5-3	CARSSTPQGNFYEQYF	TGTGCCAGAAGTTCAACCCCCCAGGGGAATTTCTACGAGCAGTACTTC
.	TRBJ2-2	TRBD2	TRBV7-8	CASSLAAGGRIVGELFF	TGTGCCAGCAGCTTAGCGGCGGGGGGGCGCATCGTCGGGGAGCTGTTTTTT
few	TRBJ1-2	.	TRBV5-1	CASSLAPVSYGYTF	TGCGCCAGCAGCTTGGCTCCCGTGAGCTATGGCTACACCTTC
.	TRBJ1-1	.	TRBV7-9	CASSSGVNTEAFF	TGTGCCAGCAGCTCGGGAGTGAACACTGAAGCTTTCTTT
.	TRBJ1-1	TRBD1	TRBV29-1	CSVEERTGNTEAFF	TGCAGCGTTGAAGAGAGGACAGGGAACACTGAAGCTTTCTTT
.	TRBJ1-1	.	TRBV6-2/TRBV6-3	CASSSRRGGTEAFF	TGTGCCAGCAGTTCCCGCCGGGGAGGCACTGAAGCTTTCTTT
.	TRBJ1-1	TRBD1	TRBV29-1	CSVGTGNTEAFF	TGCAGCGTTGGGACAGGGAACACTGAAGCTTTCTTT
.	TRBJ2-2	TRBD1	TRBV27	CASSPGTGKTDTGELFF	TGTGCCAGCAGTCCCGGGACAGGGAAGACGGACACCGGGGAGCTGTTTTTT
.	TRBJ2-5	TRBD2	TRBV29-1	CSVRRGGEETQYF	TGCAGCGTTCGGCGGGGGGGGGAAGAGACCCAGTACTTC
once	TRBJ2-7	TRBD2	TRBV6-1	CASSEGRGGRYEQYF	TGTGCCAGCAGTGAAGGGCGGGGGGGTAGGTACGAGCAGTACTTC
.	TRBJ1-3	TRBD1	TRBV30	CAWSGDRRNTIYF	TGTGCCTGGAGTGGGGACAGAAGAAACACCATATATTTT
few	TRBJ2-3	TRBD1	TRBV28	CASSSMGQGGTDTQYF	TGTGCCAGCAGTTCTATGGGACAGGGAGGGACAGATACGCAGTATTTT
few	TRBJ1-2	.	TRBV4-1	CASSPGLEGNYGYTF	TGCGCCAGCAGCCCCGGCTTAGAGGGTAACTATGGCTACACCTTC
.	TRBJ2-3	.	TRBV19	CASSAGRGVSTDTQYF	TGTGCCAGTAGTGCCGGGAGAGGGGTTAGCACAGATACGCAGTATTTT
.	TRBJ2-5	.	TRBV7-9	CASSLGQVDQETQYF	TGTGCCAGCAGCTTAGGGCAGGTAGACCAAGAGACCCAGTACTTC
.	TRBJ1-3	.	TRBV5-3	CARSPRGNTIYF	TGTGCCAGAAGCCCCCGGGGAAACACCATATATTTT